The 2 T cell receptor beta chains listed next were all sequenced from one sample in a study of T-cell reconstitution after alpha-beta-depleted transplantation in children. Unique molecular identifiers were incorporated when the TCRbeta library was constructed. TCRdb recomputed calls from the PCR reads with MiXCR, one row per CDR3 protein. Among 350,000 to 450,000 distinct CDR3 sequences listed, just over 20% were seen once. The source material was PBMCs from the stem cell graft donor, sampled from the stem cell graft. The receptors here all came from a human donor who donated a stem cell graft to a child with acute myeloid leukemia.

V gene TRBV3-1 combines with J gene TRBJ2-1; D not certain. The CDR3 consists of 13 residues. V was trimmed by 2 bases and J by 5 bases, leaving 7 bases between them. In germline, CDR1 is LGHDT, CDR2 YNNKEL (reference sequence). CDR3 DNA sequence: TGTGCCAGCAGCCAATTAGTGCACAATGAGCAGTTCTTC. Its translation: CASSQLVHNEQFF.

This chain uses TRBV20-1 with TRBJ2-3, with 10 bases aligning to TRBD2. The trim removed 3 bases at V and 6 bases at J, leaving 9 bases unmatched. Looked up from germline, CDR1 is DFQATT and CDR2 is SNEGSKA (reference sequence). This CDR3 is 15 amino acids long. CDR3 DNA sequence: TGCAGTGCTAGGGGGCTAGCGGGGGAGCAGGATACGCAGTATTTT. It specifies CSARGLAGEQDTQYF.